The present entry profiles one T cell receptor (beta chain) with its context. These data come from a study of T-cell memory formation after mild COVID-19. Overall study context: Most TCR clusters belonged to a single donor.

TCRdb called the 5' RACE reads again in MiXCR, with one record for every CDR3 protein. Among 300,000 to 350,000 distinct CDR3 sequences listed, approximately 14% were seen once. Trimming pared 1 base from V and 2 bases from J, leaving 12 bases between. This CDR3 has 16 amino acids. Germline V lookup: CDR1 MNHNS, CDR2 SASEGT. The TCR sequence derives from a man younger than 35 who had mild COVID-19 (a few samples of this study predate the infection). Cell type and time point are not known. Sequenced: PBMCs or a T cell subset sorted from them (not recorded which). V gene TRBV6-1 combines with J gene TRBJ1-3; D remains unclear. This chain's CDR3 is CASSEGHLGTGNTIYF. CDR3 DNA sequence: TGTGCCAGCAGTGAAGGGCATCTCGGGACTGGAAACACCATATATTTT.